Listed below are T cell receptor beta chains from one sample, sequenced in a study of blood T cell repertoires in COVID-19. Sequenced by immunoSEQ multiplex PCR; TCRdb stores in-frame clones only, minus some. The sample carries nearly 200,000 clones, around nine tenths recorded once. Sequenced sample: peripheral blood. The receptors here all came from a woman between 35 and 50 years old who had recovered from COVID-19. CDR3s leave out the opening cysteine and the closing phenylalanine or tryptophan. Each record gives: V gene, J gene, D gene, CDR3 protein. A D gene is named only where the DNA matches it firmly.

TRBV27	TRBJ1-1	.	ASSLRVGTEAF
TRBV28	TRBJ1-5	.	ASSRDSNQPQH
TRBV4-2	TRBJ2-1	TRBD2	ASSQDPSSSGYRDEQF
TRBV30	TRBJ2-2	.	AWKGQEAGELF
TRBV3-1/TRBV3-2	TRBJ1-1	TRBD1	ASSQEGGRTEAF
TRBV25-1	TRBJ1-1	TRBD1	ASRRQGEAF
TRBV28	TRBJ1-6	TRBD1	ASREQGSYNSPLH
TRBV3-1/TRBV3-2	TRBJ2-7	.	ASSQADISSEQY
TRBV5-6	TRBJ2-7	.	ASSLGLGDNTYEQY
TRBV6-5	TRBJ2-7	TRBD1	ASRTGASYEQY
TRBV27	TRBJ1-5	TRBD1	ASSDPGQGSESQH
TRBV5-6	TRBJ2-1	.	ASSHSGRASYNEQF
TRBV27	TRBJ1-5	.	ASASGGASNQPQH
TRBV27	TRBJ2-1	TRBD2	ASRLLGGGNEQF
TRBV4-3	TRBJ2-1	TRBD2	ASSHGGEAGAWGNEQF
TRBV27	TRBJ2-3	TRBD2	ASSQGLAGARTQY
TRBV28	TRBJ1-6	.	ATIQGGSPLH
TRBV11-2	TRBJ2-1	.	ASSLEVTGSYNEQF
TRBV27	TRBJ1-5	.	ASRSTLGVHQPQH
TRBV4-3	TRBJ2-1	TRBD1	ASSQARGQGYNEQF
TRBV7-6	TRBJ2-7	TRBD2	ASSLGLAGGAYEQY
TRBV19	TRBJ2-1	.	ASSSIGDEQF
TRBV6-6	TRBJ2-7	TRBD1	ASRGTGVSLREQY